Presented here are 18 T cell receptor beta chains from one specimen sequenced in a study of blood T cells in healthy people across ages. For the second PCR, which ran for roughly 6 to 12 cycles, a sample-barcoded 5' primer and a J-beta primer mix were used. TCRdb re-analysed the 5' RACE reads in MiXCR, keeping a single row per CDR3 protein. The table records 1.5 million to 2 million distinct CDR3 sequences, approximately 50% of them present only once. The source material was blood. The receptors were gathered from a woman in her 40s in good health.

The chain joins TRBV27 to TRBJ1-4, with D possibly being TRBD1 (5 bases). The CDR3 contains 16 residues. CDR1 and CDR2 (germline): MNHEY, SMNVEV (reference sequence). Trimming took off 7 bases at V and 5 bases at J, with 20 bases between the two ends. DNA of the CDR3: TGTGCCAGCACCGATCTCCAGGACATCGGAAATGAAAAACTGTTTTTT. Translating it yields CASTDLQDIGNEKLFF.

This chain uses TRBV12-3 or TRBV12-4 with TRBJ1-6, with TRBD1 matching 10 bases. V trimming: 5 bases; J trimming: 5 bases; junction bases outside the gene matches: 6. This CDR3 region has 16 residues. For the CDR3, the DNA is TGTGCCAGCAGTCCATGGGGACAGGGGAATAATTCACCCCTCCACTTT. This gives the protein CASSPWGQGNNSPLHF.

This clonotype was picked up a small number of times. This chain connects TRBV4-1 to TRBJ2-5; D call uncertain. CDR3 length: 17 amino acids. Germline CDR1 reads MGHRA; CDR2 reads YSYEKL. Trimming took 0 bases from V and 0 from J, leaving 14 bases between them. The chain's CDR3 is CASSQDPPGSYQETQYF. CDR3 bases: TGCGCCAGCAGCCAAGATCCCCCCGGTAGCTACCAAGAGACCCAGTACTTC.

In its sample, this clonotype was seen a few times. The V gene is TRBV29-1, the J gene TRBJ2-5; 7 nucleotides match TRBD1. CDR3 size: 13 residues. Germline V gene sequence: CDR1 SQVTM, CDR2 ANQGSEA. Trimming at V came to 6 bases and at J to 4 bases, leaving 8 bases not matched to a gene. The CDR3 reads CSVTLAGGETQYF. The CDR3 DNA sequence: TGCAGCGTAACGTTGGCAGGGGGAGAGACCCAGTACTTC.

The V and J genes are TRBV7-2 and TRBJ2-7, with 9 positions matching TRBD1. Germline-derived CDR1 and CDR2 are SGHTA and FQGNSA. With V trimmed by 6 bases and J by 9 bases, 12 bases remained unmatched. The CDR3 is made up of 14 amino acids. The CDR3 region is CASRGQGEVRGQYF. DNA for the CDR3: TGTGCCAGCAGGGGACAGGGAGAGGTCCGGGGGCAGTACTTC. The full variable domain, rest sourced from reference TRBV7-2 and TRBJ2-7, is GAGVSQSPSNKVTEKGKDVELRCDPISGHTALYWYRQSLGQGLEFLIYFQGNSAPDKSGLPSDRFSAERTGGSVSTLTIQRTQQEDSAVYLCASRGQGEVRGQYFGPGTRLTVT.

This chain joins TRBV6-6 and TRBJ1-2, with 8 bases lining up with TRBD1. This CDR3 contains 14 residues. Trimming took 6 bases from V and 8 from J; bases not matched to a gene: 11. The germline V gene has CDR1 MNHNY and CDR2 SVGAGI (reference sequence). The CDR3 nucleotides are TGTGCCAGCAGCTTTAGGCAGGGGGCTGAGGGCTACACCTTC. It yields the protein CASSFRQGAEGYTF.

This clonotype was counted between two and nine times. V usage is TRBV12-3 or TRBV12-4 and J usage is TRBJ2-7; D unresolved. The CDR3 covers 12 residues. V dropped 6 bases and J dropped 9 bases, with 15 bases sitting between them. For the CDR3, the DNA is TGTGCCAGCAGCAGAGACTCACCGGGGCAGTACTTC. As protein: CASSRDSPGQYF.

The V and J genes are TRBV20-1 and TRBJ1-5; D is undetermined. CDR3 length: 14 amino acids. CDR1 is DFQATT, CDR2 SNEGSKA, per germline (reference sequence). The V end lost 3 bases, the J end lost 0 bases, and 9 bases lay between the germline ends. The CDR3: CSARKLYSNQPQHF. The DNA of the CDR3 is TGCAGTGCTAGGAAGCTTTATAGCAATCAGCCCCAGCATTTT.

The chain uses TRBV6-2 or TRBV6-3 and TRBJ1-1; D is uncertain. CDR1 is MNHEY, CDR2 SVGEGT, per germline. The V gene lost 2 bases and the J gene lost 5 bases, with 9 bases spanning the gap. The CDR3 has 13 residues. The CDR3 here is CASSYGVWTEAFF. The CDR3 DNA is TGTGCCAGCAGTTACGGGGTGTGGACTGAAGCTTTCTTT.

This chain connects TRBV11-2 to TRBJ1-4; 7 bases agree with TRBD1. The CDR3 runs to 15 residues. CDR1 is SGHAT, CDR2 FQNNGV, per germline. The V segment lost 5 bases and the J segment 8 bases; nucleotides outside the gene matches: 11. As DNA, the CDR3 is TGTGCCAGCAGCAGTAATCCGACAGGGAAGGAAAAACTGTTTTTT. The encoded protein is CASSSNPTGKEKLFF.

The V call is TRBV3-1, the J call TRBJ1-2; D ambiguous. Germline loops: CDR1 LGHDT, CDR2 YNNKEL (reference sequence). The V gene lost 0 bases and the J gene lost 4 bases, with 12 bases spanning the gap. The CDR3 runs to 15 residues. The CDR3 protein is CASSQDGRRTYGYTF. DNA of the CDR3: TGTGCCAGCAGCCAAGATGGTAGGCGGACCTATGGCTACACCTTC.

This chain connects TRBV15 to TRBJ2-1; weak D call: TRBD2 (5 bases). Germline CDR1 is LNHNV and CDR2 is YYDKDF (reference sequence). V lost 3 bases and J lost 11, with 14 bases in between. CDR3 size: 13 residues. The chain's CDR3 is CATSSAGRDKQFF. In DNA form, the CDR3 reads TGTGCCACCAGCAGCGCGGGTAGAGATAAGCAGTTCTTC.

This chain links TRBV13 with TRBJ2-7; 9 bases map to TRBD1. The CDR3 length is 15 residues. Looked up from germline, CDR1 is PRHDT and CDR2 is FYEKMQ (reference sequence). V lost 0 bases and J lost 3; bases outside the gene matches: 3. The CDR3 loop is CASSLGRGQGYEQYF. The CDR3 DNA reads TGTGCCAGCAGCTTAGGTCGGGGACAGGGCTACGAGCAGTACTTC. The complete variable domain, with remaining parts taken from reference TRBV13 and TRBJ2-7, reads AAGVIQSPRHLIKEKRETATLKCYPIPRHDTVYWYQQGPGQDPQFLISFYEKMQSDKGSIPDRFSAQQFSDYHSELNMSSLELGDSALYFCASSLGRGQGYEQYFGPGTRLTVT.

The chain carries TRBV3-1 and TRBJ2-5; TRBD1 agrees at 9 bases. Germline V gene data show CDR1 as LGHDT and CDR2 as YNNKEL (reference sequence). CDR3 size: 14 residues. V shed 1 base, J shed 5 bases, and the junction held 2 bases outside the gene matches. CDR3 sequence: CASSQVDRGETQYF. The CDR3 region has the DNA TGTGCCAGCAGCCAAGTCGACAGGGGGGAGACCCAGTACTTC.

The chain joins TRBV11-2 to TRBJ2-1, with 9 bases lining up with TRBD1. Germline-derived CDR1 and CDR2 are SGHAT and FQNNGV. J lost 7 bases, V lost 6 bases, and 10 bases had no gene match. The CDR3 consists of 15 residues. The CDR3 DNA reads TGTGCCAGCAGGTTTGGACAGGGGCTCGATAATGAGCAGTTCTTC. Translating gives CASRFGQGLDNEQFF.

V is TRBV5-1 and J is TRBJ2-5; possibly TRBD1 or TRBD2 for D (5 bases each). Trimming pared 5 bases from V and 3 bases from J, leaving 11 bases between. Germline assignment: CDR1 SGHRS and CDR2 YFSETQ. The CDR3 sequence is 13 residues long. The CDR3 loop reads CASRKGTEETQYF. The CDR3 region has the DNA TGCGCCAGCAGAAAGGGGACCGAAGAGACCCAGTACTTC.

Note on this clonotype: Possible read error: a much larger clone is one base away. The chain recombines TRBV7-2 with TRBJ2-7; 9 positions agree with TRBD2. Germline loops: CDR1 SGHTA, CDR2 FQGNSA. The CDR3 contains 15 residues. The V segment lost 8 bases and the J segment 10 bases; nucleotides outside the gene matches: 18. The CDR3 bases are TGTGCCAGCGGCACCAGCGGGGGGCCTCAAGAGGCCCAGTACTTC. It yields the protein CASGTSGGPQEAQYF.

The CDR3 protein is CASSLSRQGPPYDQYF. The CDR3 region has the DNA TGTGCCAGCAGTTTATCAAGACAGGGCCCCCCCTACGATCAGTACTTC. V is TRBV27 and J is TRBJ2-5; 7 bases align to TRBD1. The CDR3 is 16 amino acids. V shed 0 bases and J 11 bases; nucleotides not matched to a gene: 15. Looked up from germline, CDR1 is MNHEY and CDR2 is SMNVEV (reference sequence).